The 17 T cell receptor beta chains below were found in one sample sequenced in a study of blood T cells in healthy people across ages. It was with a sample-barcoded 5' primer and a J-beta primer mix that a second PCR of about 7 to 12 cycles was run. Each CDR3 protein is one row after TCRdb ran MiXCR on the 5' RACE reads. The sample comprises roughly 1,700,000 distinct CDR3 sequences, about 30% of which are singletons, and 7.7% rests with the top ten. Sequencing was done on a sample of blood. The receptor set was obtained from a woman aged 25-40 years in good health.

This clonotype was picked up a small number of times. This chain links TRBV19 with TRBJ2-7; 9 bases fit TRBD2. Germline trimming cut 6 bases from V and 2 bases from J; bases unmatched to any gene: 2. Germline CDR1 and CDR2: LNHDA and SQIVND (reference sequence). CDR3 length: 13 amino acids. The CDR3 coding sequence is TGTGCCAGTAGCAGACTAGCGGCCTACGAGCAGTACTTC. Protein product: CASSRLAAYEQYF.

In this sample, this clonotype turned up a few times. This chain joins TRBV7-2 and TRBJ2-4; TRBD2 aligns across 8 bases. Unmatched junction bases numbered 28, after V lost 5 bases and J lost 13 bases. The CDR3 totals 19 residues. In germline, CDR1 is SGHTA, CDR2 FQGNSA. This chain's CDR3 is CASSPPLPGLGEAQNEQYF. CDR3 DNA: TGTGCCAGCAGCCCTCCCCTGCCGGGACTAGGTGAGGCGCAGAATGAGCAGTACTTC.

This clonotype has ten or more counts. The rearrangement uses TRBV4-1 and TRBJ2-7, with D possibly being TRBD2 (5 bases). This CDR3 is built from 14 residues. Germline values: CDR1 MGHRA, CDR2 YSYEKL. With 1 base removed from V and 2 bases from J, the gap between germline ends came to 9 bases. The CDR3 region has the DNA TGCGCCAGCAGCCAAGGAGGGAACCCCTACGAGCAGTACTTC. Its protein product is CASSQGGNPYEQYF.

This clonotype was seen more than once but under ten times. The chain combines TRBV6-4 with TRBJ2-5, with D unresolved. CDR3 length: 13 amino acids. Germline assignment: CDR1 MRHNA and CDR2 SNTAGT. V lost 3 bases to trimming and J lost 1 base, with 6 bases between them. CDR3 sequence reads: CASSETLQETQYF. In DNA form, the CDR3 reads TGTGCCAGCAGTGAGACACTCCAAGAGACCCAGTACTTC.

The CDR3 is CASSLVVSGVSSYNEQFF. The CDR3 nucleotides read TGCGCCAGCAGCTTGGTGGTTAGCGGGGTAAGCTCCTACAATGAGCAGTTCTTC. The chain recombines TRBV5-1 with TRBJ2-1; 8 bases are a match to TRBD2. J gave up 0 bases and V 0 bases, and 8 bases lay outside the gene matches. Germline CDR1 SGHRS, CDR2 YFSETQ. This CDR3 spans 18 amino acids.

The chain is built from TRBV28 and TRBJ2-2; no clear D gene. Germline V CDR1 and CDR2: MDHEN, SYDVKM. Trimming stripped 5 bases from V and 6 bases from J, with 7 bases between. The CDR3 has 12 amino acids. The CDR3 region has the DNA TGTGCCAGCAGTGTGATAGCCGGGGAGCTGTTTTTT. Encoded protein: CASSVIAGELFF.

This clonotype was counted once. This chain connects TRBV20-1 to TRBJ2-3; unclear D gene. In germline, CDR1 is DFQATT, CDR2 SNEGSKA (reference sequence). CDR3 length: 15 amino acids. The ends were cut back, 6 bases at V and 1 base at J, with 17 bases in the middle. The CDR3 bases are TGCAGTGCGCCTGGCCGACGATATGGCACAGATACGCAGTATTTT. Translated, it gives CSAPGRRYGTDTQYF.

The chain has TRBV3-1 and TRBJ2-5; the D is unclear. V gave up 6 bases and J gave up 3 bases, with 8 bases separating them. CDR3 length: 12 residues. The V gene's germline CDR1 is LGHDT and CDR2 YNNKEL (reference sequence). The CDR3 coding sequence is TGTGCCAGCAGACTCAATGAAGAGACCCAGTACTTC. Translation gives CASRLNEETQYF.

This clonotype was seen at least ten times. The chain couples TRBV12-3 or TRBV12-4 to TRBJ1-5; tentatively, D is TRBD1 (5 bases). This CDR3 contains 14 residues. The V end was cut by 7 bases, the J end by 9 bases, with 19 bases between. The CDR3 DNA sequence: TGTGCCAGCACTGTTGCGACAGAGGGGACGCCCCAGCATTTT. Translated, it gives CASTVATEGTPQHF.

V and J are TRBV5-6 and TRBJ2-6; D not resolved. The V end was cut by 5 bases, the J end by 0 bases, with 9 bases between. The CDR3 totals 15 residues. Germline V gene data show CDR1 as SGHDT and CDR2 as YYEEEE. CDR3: CASRRRVSGANVLTF. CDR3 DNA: TGTGCCAGCAGACGACGGGTCTCTGGGGCCAACGTCCTGACTTTC.

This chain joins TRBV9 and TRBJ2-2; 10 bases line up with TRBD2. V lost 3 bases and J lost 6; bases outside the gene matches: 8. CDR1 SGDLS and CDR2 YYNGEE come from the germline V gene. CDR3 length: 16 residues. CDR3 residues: CASSAGSGGASGELFF. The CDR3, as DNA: TGTGCCAGCAGCGCAGGCAGCGGGGGGGCGTCCGGGGAGCTGTTTTTT.

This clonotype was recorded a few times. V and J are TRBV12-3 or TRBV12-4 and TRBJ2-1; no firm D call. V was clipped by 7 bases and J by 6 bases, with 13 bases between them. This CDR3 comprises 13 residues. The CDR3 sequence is CASTLTGSNEQFF. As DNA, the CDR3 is TGTGCCAGCACCTTGACCGGTAGCAATGAGCAGTTCTTC.

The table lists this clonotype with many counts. The CDR3 DNA sequence: TGCGCCAGCAGCCAAGATCTGGGGGACAGGGGCATCCAAGAGACCCAGTACTTC. Translation gives CASSQDLGDRGIQETQYF. This chain joins TRBV4-1 and TRBJ2-5; TRBD1 agrees at 10 bases. The germline V gene has CDR1 MGHRA and CDR2 YSYEKL. The CDR3 is 18 amino acids. Trimming removed 0 bases from V and 1 base from J; junction bases left unmatched: 8.

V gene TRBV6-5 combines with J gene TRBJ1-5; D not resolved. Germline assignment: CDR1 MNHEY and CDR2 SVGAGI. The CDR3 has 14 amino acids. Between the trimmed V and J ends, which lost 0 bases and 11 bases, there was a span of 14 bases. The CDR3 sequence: CASSYSPASRAQHF. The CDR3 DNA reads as TGTGCCAGCAGTTACTCGCCCGCGTCAAGGGCCCAGCATTTT.

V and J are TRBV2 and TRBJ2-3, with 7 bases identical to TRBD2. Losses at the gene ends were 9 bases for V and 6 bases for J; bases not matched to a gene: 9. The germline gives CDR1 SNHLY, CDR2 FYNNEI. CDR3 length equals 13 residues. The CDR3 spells CASGGEAVDTQYF. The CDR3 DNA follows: TGTGCCAGTGGGGGGGAGGCAGTGGATACGCAGTATTTT.

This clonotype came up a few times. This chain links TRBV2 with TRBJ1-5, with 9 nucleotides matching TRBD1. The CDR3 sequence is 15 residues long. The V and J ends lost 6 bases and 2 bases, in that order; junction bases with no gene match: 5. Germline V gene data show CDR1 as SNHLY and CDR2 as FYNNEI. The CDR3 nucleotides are TGTGCCAGCAGCGGGGACAGGGTTGGCAATCAGCCCCAGCATTTT. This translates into CASSGDRVGNQPQHF.

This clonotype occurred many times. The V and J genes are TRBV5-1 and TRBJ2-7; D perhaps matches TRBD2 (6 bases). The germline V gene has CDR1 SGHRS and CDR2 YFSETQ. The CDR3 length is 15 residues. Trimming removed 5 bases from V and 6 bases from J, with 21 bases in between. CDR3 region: CASSIRTGVLSEQYF. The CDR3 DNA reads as TGCGCCAGCAGTATACGAACGGGAGTCCTCTCCGAGCAGTACTTC. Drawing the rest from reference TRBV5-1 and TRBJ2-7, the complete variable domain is KAGVTQTPRYLIKTRGQQVTLSCSPISGHRSVSWYQQTPGQGLQFLFEYFSETQRNKGNFPGRFSGRQFSNSRSEMNVSTLELGDSALYLCASSIRTGVLSEQYFGPGTRLTVT.